This T cell receptor (beta chain) was recovered during a study of early T cells in non-severe SARS-CoV-2 infection (dated by TCRdb to about 2021). Notes on the research overall: TCR sequencing used bulk RNA from unsorted whole blood, so alpha and beta chains could not be paired.

Set within a cohort of healthcare workers in London, UK, this nested case-control study involved weekly PCR testing of nasopharyngeal swabs along with blood sampling. Healthcare workers were enrolled in the week of the UK lockdown, from 23 to 31 March 2020, and were followed every week for up to roughly 16 weeks. This clonotype was seen at least ten times. The specificity of this receptor is unknown. Per-base quality was not reported, and no clone a single base away is much larger than it. The CDR3 runs 20 amino acids, cysteine and phenylalanine included. Only the CDR3 region is kept as DNA, spanning 60 bases read in frame from base 1. The trim is 8 bases for V and 0 bases for J, with a gap of 29 bases between the germline ends. The paper as a whole reports these results and caveats: VDJdb matching was skewed toward anti-spike CD8 responses and likely underestimated virus-specific expansions, missing private and CD4 specificities.

Library creation used 5' RACE. Sequencing instrument: NextSeq 500. In the TCR library protocol, unique molecular identifiers were attached to individual cDNA molecules to correct for PCR bias and sequencing error. Both TCR alpha and beta chains were sequenced, and tight co-correlation was observed between alpha and beta sequence abundances in each sample. In the source study's methods: Decombinator V4 was used to annotate the V gene, J gene and CDR3 of the TCR sequences. TCRs were defined as expanded if a significant change between any two time points was detected under a Poisson model with p below 0.0001. Abundances of TCRs were expressed as counts per million after normalisation to the total number of TCRs sequenced in each sample. TRAV1-2 paired with TRAJ12, TRAJ20 or TRAJ33 defined MAIT TCRs, while TRAV10 paired with TRAJ18 defined iNKT TCRs. VDJdb, accessed 1 November 2021, was searched for CMV, EBV and SARS-CoV-2 annotated TCRs, with TCRs annotated for multiple antigens excluded. Using fastp at Q25 and MiXCR, TCRdb reprocessed the public reads and kept productive beta chains. Rows with a matching CDR3 protein are joined into one entry that keeps the most common DNA and genes. TCRdb's processing, not the study's, gives the V and J calls here. This sample is represented by tens of thousands of distinct CDR3 sequences; around 6.1% of them were singletons. The ten largest make up roughly an eighth of the sample.

The sequenced sample was whole blood. The chain employs TRBV12-3 or TRBV12-4 and TRBJ2-1; a confident D gene designation cannot be given. The sequence was collected from an adult who was a healthcare worker with PCR-confirmed SARS-CoV-2 infection or an uninfected control (not recorded which). The DNA is TGTGCCAGCCAAGATGTGGGTATACCCACGGAAAGGAGCTCCTACAATGAGCAGTTCTTC. Protein translation: CASQDVGIPTERSSYNEQFF.